This T cell receptor (beta chain) was sequenced for a study of blood T cell repertoires in COVID-19. Overall study context: Acute and convalescent COVID-19 samples came from the United States, Italy and Spain. The cDNA or gDNA used as material had been derived from T cells, B-cell-depleted T cells, or PBMCs.

The germline V gene encodes CDR1 SEHNR and CDR2 FQNEAQ (reference sequence). V gave up 1 base and J gave up 7 bases, with 19 bases separating them. The CDR3 totals 17 residues. Original analysis: The authors estimated nucleated cell counts from reference gene primer amplification. This table comes from immunoSEQ multiplex PCR, and its TCRdb copy is limited to in-frame clones, with some not included. V, J and clone size derive from that table, while D and trimming were established from the DNA sequence. The sample has about 75,000 clones; around 79% are singletons. The sequenced material came from peripheral blood. This chain connects TRBV7-9 to TRBJ1-4; D may be TRBD1 (5 bases). The TCR originated in a woman aged 80 or over with active or convalescent COVID-19. This CDR3 is CASSLEGSAFRGEKLFF. Here the CDR3 DNA reads TGTGCCAGCAGCTTAGAGGGGTCGGCCTTCCGAGGTGAAAAACTGTTTTTT. Full variable domain (missing parts from reference TRBV7-9 and TRBJ1-4): DTGVSQNPRHKITKRGQNVTFRCDPISEHNRLYWYRQTLGQGPEFLTYFQNEAQLEKSRLLSDRFSAERPKGSFSTLEIQRTEQGDSAMYLCASSLEGSAFRGEKLFFGSGTQLSVL.